This TCR beta chain emerged from a study of OX40 agonist ivuxolimab in advanced cancers. For the study at large: The diagnoses of dose-escalation patients were hepatocellular carcinoma, melanoma, renal cell or head and neck cancer. The mean age was about 61 years, ranging from 23 to 79, with around four fifths of participants male. Partial responses were achieved by three patients, one with hepatocellular carcinoma and two with cutaneous melanoma. Findings and limits, study-wide: Relative to CD4+, CD8+ T cells held more expanded clones on average.

On this clone: Its antigen is undetermined.

The CDR3 is made up of 15 amino acids. Trimming cost V 4 bases and J 5 bases; bases outside gene matches: 9. CDR1 KGHSH and CDR2 LQKENI come from the germline V gene. Only in-frame clones appear in the TCRdb table, and some are missing; sequencing was by immunoSEQ multiplex PCR. The top ten clones hold about 0.7% of a sample with about 77,000 clones, 80% to 90% of them seen once. The specimen comprised CD4+ or CD8+ T cells sorted from blood, sampled in a trial of the OX40 agonist ivuxolimab. This chain joins TRBV18 and TRBJ2-5, with TRBD2 matching 8 bases. This receptor was identified in an adult with an advanced solid tumor such as melanoma, head and neck, liver or kidney cancer. The CDR3 bases are TGTGCCAGCTCACTCCAGCGGGGGCCCGGGGAGACCCAGTACTTC. It translates to CASSLQRGPGETQYF. The full variable domain, completed using reference TRBV18 and TRBJ2-5, is NAGVMQNPRHLVRRRGQEARLRCSPMKGHSHVYWYRQLPEEGLKFMVYLQKENIIDESGMPKERFSAEFPKEGPSILRIQQVVRGDSAAYFCASSLQRGPGETQYFGPGTRLLVL.